Listed below are T cell receptor beta chains from one sample, sequenced in a study of T-cell reconstitution after alpha-beta-depleted transplantation in children. One entry per CDR3 protein, called by TCRdb with MiXCR from the PCR reads. This sample has 500,000 or so distinct CDR3 sequences, with about an eighth found just once. The sequenced sample was PBMCs, mostly from graft donor cells, obtained 180 days after TCRalphabeta/CD19-depleted stem cell transplant. The receptor source for this set is a female patient younger than 10 who had a stem cell transplant for aplastic anemia, so the T cells may come from the graft donor. The CDR3 runs from the conserved cysteine through the conserved F or W. Each record gives: D gene, J gene, V gene, CDR3 protein. The D gene is left open where the match is weak.

TRBD1	TRBJ1-4	TRBV20-1	CSASRGHEKLFF
TRBD1	TRBJ2-1	TRBV5-1	CASSATGVRGANEQFF
NA	TRBJ1-2	TRBV15	CATSPQGGSGQGLGYTF
NA	TRBJ2-5	TRBV6-5	CASSYRDFQETQYF
NA	TRBJ1-2	TRBV7-3	CASSSSQGNGYTF
NA	TRBJ2-2	TRBV7-2	CASSPRRYSNTGELFF
NA	TRBJ2-5	TRBV7-8	CASSLAPDSSKETQYF
NA	TRBJ2-2	TRBV12-3/TRBV12-4	CASRSATGGELFF
TRBD1	TRBJ1-6	TRBV4-1	CASSRIPGQGNSPLHF
TRBD2	TRBJ2-2	TRBV11-2	CASSIRLAGVSTGELFF
NA	TRBJ2-3	TRBV9	CASSVVPSDTQYF
TRBD2	TRBJ2-7	TRBV20-1	CSGVRRESYEQYF
TRBD2	TRBJ2-5	TRBV29-1	CSVDGLAGGPAQETQYF
NA	TRBJ2-7	TRBV6-1	CASALALTSYEQYF
NA	TRBJ1-2	TRBV9	CASSPPEAGYGYTF
NA	TRBJ2-3	TRBV7-6	CASSLGAARRDTQYF
NA	TRBJ2-2	TRBV29-1	CSVEEAGINTGELFF
NA	TRBJ2-6	TRBV7-2	CASSLAGAAGANVLTF
TRBD1	TRBJ2-1	TRBV4-2	CASSQYVTGGHPYNEHFF
TRBD1	TRBJ2-1	TRBV5-1	CASSLRRTGSHNEQFF
NA	TRBJ2-7	TRBV28	CASSLSGTGAYDQYF
NA	TRBJ2-1	TRBV20-1	CSARTQGVGEQFF
NA	TRBJ2-5	TRBV20-1	CSARPRPGETQYF
NA	TRBJ2-5	TRBV15	CATSIPRGPQETQYF
TRBD2	TRBJ2-5	TRBV5-5	CASSSRLAPQETQYF